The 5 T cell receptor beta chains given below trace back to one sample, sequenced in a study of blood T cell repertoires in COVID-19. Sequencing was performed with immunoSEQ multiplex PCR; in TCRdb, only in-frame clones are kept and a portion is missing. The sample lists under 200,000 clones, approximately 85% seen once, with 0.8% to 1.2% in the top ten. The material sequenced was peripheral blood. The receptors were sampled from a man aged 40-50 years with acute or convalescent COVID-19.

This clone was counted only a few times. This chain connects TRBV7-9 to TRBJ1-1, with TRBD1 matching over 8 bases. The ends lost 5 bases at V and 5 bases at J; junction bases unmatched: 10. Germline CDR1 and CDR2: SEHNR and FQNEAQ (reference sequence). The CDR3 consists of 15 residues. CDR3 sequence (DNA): TGTGCCAGCAGCCCACCCAGGGGGCGCGTGACTGAAGCTTTCTTT. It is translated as CASSPPRGRVTEAFF. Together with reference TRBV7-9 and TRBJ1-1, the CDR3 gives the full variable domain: DTGVSQNPRHKITKRGQNVTFRCDPISEHNRLYWYRQTLGQGPEFLTYFQNEAQLEKSRLLSDRFSAERPKGSFSTLEIQRTEQGDSAMYLCASSPPRGRVTEAFFGQGTRLTVV.

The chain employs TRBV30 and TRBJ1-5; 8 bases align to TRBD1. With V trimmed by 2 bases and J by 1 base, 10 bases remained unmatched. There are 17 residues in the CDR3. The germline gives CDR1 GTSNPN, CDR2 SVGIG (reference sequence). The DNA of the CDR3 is TGTGCCTGGAGTAAGACAGGGGAAGGGGGGAGCAATCAGCCCCAGCATTTT. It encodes CAWSKTGEGGSNQPQHF. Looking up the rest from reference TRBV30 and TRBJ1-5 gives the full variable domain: SQTIHQWPATLVQPVGSPLSLECTVEGTSNPNLYWYRQAAGRGLQLLFYSVGIGQISSEVPQNLSASRPQDRQFILSSKKLLLSDSGFYLCAWSKTGEGGSNQPQHFGDGTRLSIL.

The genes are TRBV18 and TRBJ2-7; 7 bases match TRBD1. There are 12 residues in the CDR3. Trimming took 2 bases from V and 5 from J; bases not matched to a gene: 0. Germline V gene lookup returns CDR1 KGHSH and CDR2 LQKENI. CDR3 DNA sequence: TGTGCCAGCTCACCAACAGGGGACGAGCAGTACTTC. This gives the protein CASSPTGDEQYF. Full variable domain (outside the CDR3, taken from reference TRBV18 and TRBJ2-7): NAGVMQNPRHLVRRRGQEARLRCSPMKGHSHVYWYRQLPEEGLKFMVYLQKENIIDESGMPKERFSAEFPKEGPSILRIQQVVRGDSAAYFCASSPTGDEQYFGPGTRLTVT.

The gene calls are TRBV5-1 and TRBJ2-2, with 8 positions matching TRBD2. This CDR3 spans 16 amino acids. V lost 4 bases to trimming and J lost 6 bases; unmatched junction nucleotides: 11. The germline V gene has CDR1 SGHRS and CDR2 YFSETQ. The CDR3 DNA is TGCGCCAGCAGCCCTTTAAGCGGGGGTGCGTCCGGGGAGCTGTTTTTT. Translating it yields CASSPLSGGASGELFF.

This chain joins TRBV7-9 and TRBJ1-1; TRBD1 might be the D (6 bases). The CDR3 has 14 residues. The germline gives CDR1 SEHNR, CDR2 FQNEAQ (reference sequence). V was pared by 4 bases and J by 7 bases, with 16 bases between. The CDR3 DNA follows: TGTGCCAGCAGCTCGGTAATGGGGGCGGGTGAAGCTTTCTTT. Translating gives CASSSVMGAGEAFF.